This T cell receptor (beta chain) was recovered during a study of blood T cell repertoires in COVID-19. In the study overall: Sources were T cells, B-cell-depleted T cells, or PBMCs; the material itself was cDNA or gDNA.

In the original analysis: Amplification from reference gene primers served as the basis for estimated nucleated cell counts. The table came from immunoSEQ multiplex PCR; TCRdb's copy has only in-frame clones and leaves some out. V, J and clone size derive from that table, while D and trimming were established from the DNA sequence. The repertoire holds tens of thousands of clones, around 90% seen once, with approximately 2.3% in the top ten. CDR3 length: 11 amino acids. With 2 bases removed from V and 5 bases from J, the gap between germline ends came to 3 bases. The germline V gene has CDR1 MDHEN and CDR2 SYDVKM.

The sequenced material came from peripheral blood. The source of this sequence is a man between 60 and 75 years old with acute or convalescent COVID-19. J is TRBJ2-5 and V is TRBV28; no clear D. This CDR3 reads CASSLEETQYF. The DNA of the CDR3 is TGTGCCAGCAGTTTAGAGGAGACCCAGTACTTC.